This TCR beta chain was recorded in a study of T cells in Graves' hyperthyroidism and ophthalmopathy. The wider study: Peripheral blood sampling occurred at initial diagnosis, before any treatment.

Germline CDR1 and CDR2: MNHEY and SVGAGI. The V end was cut by 0 bases, the J end by 0 bases, with 21 bases between. This CDR3 is 21 amino acids long. Diagnosing involved the use of clinical symptoms, serum thyroxine and TRAb, thyroid ultrasound and orbital computed tomography. It was RNA transcripts that yielded the amplified TCR beta CDR3 regions. The HTBI primer set drove a first-round RT-PCR of the TCR CDR3. TCRdb processed the multiplex PCR reads anew with MiXCR; each CDR3 protein has one entry. The sample carries approximately 630,000 distinct CDR3 sequences, roughly 15% recorded once. The source material was blood. The chain has TRBV6-5 and TRBJ2-6, with D possibly TRBD1 on 6 matching bases. This sequence was found in a woman aged 30 to 39 with Graves' hyperthyroidism. DNA for the CDR3: TGTGCCAGCAGTTACTCGGTCTTCCAAGGACAGCTAACCTCTGGGGCCAACGTCCTGACTTTC. Residues: CASSYSVFQGQLTSGANVLTF.